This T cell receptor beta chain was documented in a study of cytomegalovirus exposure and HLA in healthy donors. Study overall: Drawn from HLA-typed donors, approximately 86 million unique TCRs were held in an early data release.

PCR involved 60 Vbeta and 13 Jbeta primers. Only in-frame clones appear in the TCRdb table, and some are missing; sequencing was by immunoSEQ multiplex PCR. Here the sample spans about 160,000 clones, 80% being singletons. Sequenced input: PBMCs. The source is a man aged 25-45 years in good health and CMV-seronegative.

The CDR3 DNA reads as TGTGCCAGCTCACCCCGGACAGGAGGGGGGAACACTGAAGCTTTCTTT. The encoded protein is CASSPRTGGGNTEAFF. The chain uses TRBV18 and TRBJ1-1, with TRBD1 matching over 7 bases. V gave up 3 bases and J gave up 1 base; unmatched junction bases: 8. Germline lookup yields CDR1 KGHSH and CDR2 LQKENI. The CDR3 totals 16 residues.